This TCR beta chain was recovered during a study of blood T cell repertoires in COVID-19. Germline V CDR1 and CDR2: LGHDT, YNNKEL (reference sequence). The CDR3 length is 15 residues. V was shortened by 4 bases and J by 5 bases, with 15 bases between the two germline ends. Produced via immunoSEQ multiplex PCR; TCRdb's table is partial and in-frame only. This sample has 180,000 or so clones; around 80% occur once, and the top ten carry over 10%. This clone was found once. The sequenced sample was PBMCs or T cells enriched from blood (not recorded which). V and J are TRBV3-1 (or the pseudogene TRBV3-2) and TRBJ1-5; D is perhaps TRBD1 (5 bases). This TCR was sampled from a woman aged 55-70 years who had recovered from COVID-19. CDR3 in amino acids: CASSLTAAGDQPQHF. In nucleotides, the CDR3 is TGTGCCAGCAGCCTGACAGCCGCAGGCGATCAGCCCCAGCATTTT.